This TCR beta chain was recorded in a study of blood T cell repertoires in COVID-19. Whole-study context: COVID-19 samples from acute and convalescent phases originated in the United States, Italy and Spain.

Using immunoSEQ multiplex PCR, the repertoire was profiled, and TCRdb retains in-frame clones only, with some absent. This table holds 200,000 to 300,000 clones, 83% found once. This clone occurred a few times. V gave up 0 bases and J gave up 5 bases, with 11 bases separating them. The CDR3 sequence is 16 residues long. Germline CDR1 is SNHLY and CDR2 is FYNNEI. The clonotype comes from a human donor in a cohort sampled during active COVID-19. Sequencing was carried out using peripheral blood. This chain connects TRBV2 to TRBJ1-6; possible D gene TRBD1, 6 bases. This CDR3 is CASSEAGGGNNSPLHF. In nucleotides, the CDR3 is TGTGCCAGCAGTGAAGCCGGGGGGGGCAATAATTCACCCCTCCACTTT.